This TCR beta chain is from a study of cytomegalovirus exposure and HLA in healthy donors. Study-wide results and caveats: Diagnosis of cytomegalovirus status made by the classifier reportedly showed high specificity and sensitivity. Sequencing artifact likely explains a cluster of highly shared sequence variants.

A multiplex PCR was run with 60 Vbeta primers and 13 Jbeta primers. Profiled with immunoSEQ multiplex PCR; TCRdb holds only in-frame clones, not every one. This sample has approximately 210,000 clones, with nearly 80% found just once. Germline V gene lookup returns CDR1 SGHDT and CDR2 YYEEEE. The CDR3 runs to 14 residues. V shed 2 bases and J shed 2 bases, with 11 bases lying between them. This clone showed up just a few times. What it binds is not known. The clonotype was recovered from a male donor in good health and CMV-seronegative. Sequenced material: PBMCs. This sequence joins TRBV5-6 and TRBJ2-7, with D possibly being TRBD1 (5 bases). This CDR3 reads CASSLDRGAYEQYF. DNA for the CDR3: TGTGCCAGCAGCTTAGACAGAGGAGCCTACGAGCAGTACTTC.